Following are 25 T cell receptor beta chains from one sample sequenced in a study of cytomegalovirus exposure and HLA in healthy donors. Libraries were prepared by immunoSEQ multiplex PCR; TCRdb keeps only in-frame clonotypes and omits some of them. The sample comprises around 100,000 clones, about 95% of which are singletons, and 0.89% rests with the top ten. The sample was PBMCs. The receptor set was obtained from a woman between 18 and 29 years old in good health and CMV-seronegative.

The rearrangement uses TRBV5-1 and TRBJ2-3; D unresolved. The ends were cut back, 2 bases at V and 2 bases at J, with 12 bases in the middle. The length of the CDR3 is 15 residues. The germline V gene encodes CDR1 SGHRS and CDR2 YFSETQ. The CDR3 here is CASSLDKPVTDTQYF. CDR3 coding DNA: TGCGCCAGCAGCTTAGACAAGCCGGTCACAGATACGCAGTATTTT.

DNA for the CDR3: TGTGCCAGCAGGGGGACAGGGGTCGATGAGCAGTTCTTC. Translated: CASRGTGVDEQFF. This chain connects TRBV6-1 to TRBJ2-1, with 10 bases aligning to TRBD1. With 6 bases clipped from V and 8 bases from J, the junction kept 4 bases outside the gene matches. The CDR3 totals 13 residues. CDR1 is MNHNS and CDR2 is SASEGT in the germline V gene.

The chain uses TRBV27 and TRBJ2-7; the match to TRBD2 covers 9 bases. The CDR3 covers 16 residues. Unmatched junction bases numbered 7, after V lost 0 bases and J lost 4 bases. Germline CDR1 is MNHEY and CDR2 is SMNVEV (reference sequence). In DNA form, the CDR3 reads TGTGCCAGCAGTTTATCCCTGGGACTAGCAGGGTACGAGCAGTACTTC. Translated: CASSLSLGLAGYEQYF.

This chain connects TRBV9 to TRBJ2-7; D perhaps matches TRBD2 (6 bases). The germline gives CDR1 SGDLS, CDR2 YYNGEE. This CDR3 contains 15 residues. V was cut by 3 bases and J by 4 bases, with 17 bases left in between. The CDR3: CASSAGPSDAYEQYF. CDR3 bases: TGTGCCAGCAGCGCGGGGCCTAGCGACGCTTACGAGCAGTACTTC. The full variable domain, with the rest looked up from reference TRBV9 and TRBJ2-7, is DSGVTQTPKHLITATGQRVTLRCSPRSGDLSVYWYQQSLDQGLQFLIQYYNGEERAKGNILERFSAQQFPDLHSELNLSSLELGDSALYFCASSAGPSDAYEQYFGPGTRLTVT.

This chain uses TRBV7-2 with TRBJ1-1, with D hard to call. Looked up from germline, CDR1 is SGHTA and CDR2 is FQGNSA. The CDR3 runs 14 residues. V was trimmed by 5 bases and J by 0 bases, leaving 10 bases between them. The CDR3 protein is CASSQMTLNTEAFF. The CDR3 bases are TGTGCCAGCAGCCAGATGACACTGAACACTGAAGCTTTCTTT.

The rearrangement joins TRBV5-1 to TRBJ2-3; perhaps TRBD2 as D (6 bases). The CDR3 extends over 14 amino acids. The V end was cut by 4 bases, the J end by 2 bases, with 11 bases between. Germline-derived CDR1 and CDR2 are SGHRS and YFSETQ. The CDR3 DNA follows: TGCGCCAGCAGCCCGGGGGAATACACAGATACGCAGTATTTT. It specifies CASSPGEYTDTQYF.

The chain links TRBV7-9 to TRBJ2-2; D not resolved. Deletions cut 3 bases from V and 3 bases from J, with 17 bases between. Germline loops: CDR1 SEHNR, CDR2 FQNEAQ (reference sequence). The CDR3 runs 17 residues. The CDR3 sequence is CASSFPRLSTDTGELFF. The CDR3 DNA follows: TGTGCCAGCAGCTTTCCGCGTCTTTCTACTGACACCGGGGAGCTGTTTTTT. Looking up the rest from reference TRBV7-9 and TRBJ2-2 gives the full variable domain: DTGVSQNPRHKITKRGQNVTFRCDPISEHNRLYWYRQTLGQGPEFLTYFQNEAQLEKSRLLSDRFSAERPKGSFSTLEIQRTEQGDSAMYLCASSFPRLSTDTGELFFGEGSRLTVL.

The genes are TRBV6-5 and TRBJ1-3, with unresolved D. V was shortened by 0 bases and J by 0 bases, with 6 bases between the two germline ends. Germline-derived CDR1 and CDR2 are MNHEY and SVGAGI. This CDR3 contains 15 residues. CDR3 nucleotides: TGTGCCAGCAGTTACTCGTTGAGCTCTGGAAACACCATATATTTT. Its translation is CASSYSLSSGNTIYF.

The chain combines TRBV27 with TRBJ1-5; D is perhaps TRBD1 (6 bases). The CDR3 loop spans 17 amino acids. V lost 5 bases to trimming and J lost 0 bases, with 17 bases between them. Germline values: CDR1 MNHEY, CDR2 SMNVEV (reference sequence). DNA of the CDR3: TGTGCCAGCAGTGGGAGGGGGGGACCATATAGCAATCAGCCCCAGCATTTT. As protein: CASSGRGGPYSNQPQHF.

The gene calls are TRBV18 and TRBJ2-7; 8 bases are shared with TRBD1. The CDR3 consists of 15 residues. Trimming took 0 bases from V and 3 from J; bases not matched to a gene: 4. The germline V gene encodes CDR1 KGHSH and CDR2 LQKENI. The CDR3 reads CASSPPRTGIYEQYF. CDR3 sequence (DNA): TGTGCCAGCTCACCACCCCGGACAGGGATCTACGAGCAGTACTTC.

The chain recombines TRBV7-6 with TRBJ2-4; TRBD1 is a possible D gene (5 bases). V lost 1 base and J 14 bases, leaving 9 bases between the germline ends. Germline values: CDR1 SGHVS, CDR2 FNYEAQ. This CDR3 comprises 11 residues. The CDR3 DNA reads as TGTGCCAGCAGCTTAGGCAGGGTGAAGTACTTC. Its translation: CASSLGRVKYF.

The chain couples TRBV4-1 to TRBJ1-2; 7 bases align to TRBD1. The trim removed 0 bases at V and 5 bases at J, leaving 6 bases unmatched. Germline assignment: CDR1 MGHRA and CDR2 YSYEKL. The CDR3 extends over 15 amino acids. DNA of the CDR3: TGCGCCAGCAGCCAAGAGCAGACAGGGATGTATGGCTACACCTTC. Protein sequence: CASSQEQTGMYGYTF.

This clone was found a few times. V and J are TRBV6-5 and TRBJ1-2; D is unclear. The V gene's germline CDR1 is MNHEY and CDR2 SVGAGI. The CDR3 spans 13 residues. The V gene lost 4 bases and the J gene lost 4 bases, with 10 bases spanning the gap. The CDR3 here is CASSLSGPYGYTF. In DNA, the CDR3 is TGTGCCAGCAGTTTATCAGGTCCCTATGGCTACACCTTC.

The rearrangement links TRBV7-2 to TRBJ2-1; 7 nucleotides agree with TRBD1. This CDR3 region has 13 residues. Germline V gives CDR1 SGHTA, CDR2 FQGNSA. Trimming at V came to 5 bases and at J to 6 bases, leaving 4 bases not matched to a gene. CDR3 residues: CASSRRQGNEQFF. CDR3 coding DNA: TGTGCCAGCAGCCGGAGACAGGGCAATGAGCAGTTCTTC.

The chain is built from TRBV18 and TRBJ1-2; tentatively, D is TRBD1 (5 bases). The CDR3 covers 14 residues. Trimming left V 3 bases short and J 8 bases short, with 16 bases between. Germline V gives CDR1 KGHSH, CDR2 LQKENI. The CDR3 sequence: CASSPSGGTGGYTF. CDR3 coding DNA: TGTGCCAGCTCACCGAGCGGAGGGACTGGGGGCTACACCTTC.

This chain connects TRBV19 to TRBJ1-3; D call uncertain. V was cut by 0 bases and J by 1 base, with 7 bases left in between. CDR3 length: 15 amino acids. Germline assignment: CDR1 LNHDA and CDR2 SQIVND (reference sequence). CDR3 nucleotides: TGTGCCAGTAGTATAGATTCGACTTCTGGAAACACCATATATTTT. Its translation is CASSIDSTSGNTIYF.

The chain uses TRBV5-1 and TRBJ2-7, with a possible D match to TRBD1 (6 bases). V was clipped by 0 bases and J by 3 bases, with 7 bases between them. The CDR3 runs 13 residues. Germline V lookup: CDR1 SGHRS, CDR2 YFSETQ. For the CDR3, the DNA is TGCGCCAGCAGCTTGGTAGGGGGCTACGAGCAGTACTTC. This codes for CASSLVGGYEQYF.

V and J are TRBV9 and TRBJ2-2; 9 bases fit TRBD1. This CDR3 has 15 residues. With 3 bases clipped from V and 5 bases from J, the junction kept 5 bases outside the gene matches. CDR1 SGDLS and CDR2 YYNGEE come from the germline V gene. The CDR3: CASSAEGTGTGELFF. The CDR3 DNA reads TGTGCCAGCAGCGCCGAAGGGACAGGGACCGGGGAGCTGTTTTTT. Full variable domain (missing parts from reference TRBV9 and TRBJ2-2): DSGVTQTPKHLITATGQRVTLRCSPRSGDLSVYWYQQSLDQGLQFLIQYYNGEERAKGNILERFSAQQFPDLHSELNLSSLELGDSALYFCASSAEGTGTGELFFGEGSRLTVL.

V gene TRBV2 combines with J gene TRBJ2-7; TRBD2 might be the D (6 bases). Germline V gives CDR1 SNHLY, CDR2 FYNNEI. The V end lost 4 bases, the J end lost 5 bases, and 18 bases lay between the germline ends. The CDR3 runs to 15 residues. The CDR3 DNA reads as TGTGCCAGCAGTGTCGATTCCGGGAGAGTCGACGAGCAGTACTTC. It encodes CASSVDSGRVDEQYF.

The chain has TRBV6-1 and TRBJ2-7; 12 nucleotides agree with TRBD1. Unmatched junction bases numbered 6, after V lost 2 bases and J lost 7 bases. Germline V CDR1 and CDR2: MNHNS, SASEGT. There are 15 residues in the CDR3. CDR3 amino acids: CASSESGTGGAEQYF. CDR3 DNA: TGTGCCAGCAGTGAATCCGGGACAGGGGGCGCGGAGCAGTACTTC.

The CDR3 DNA is TGTGCCAGCAGACCAGGGGGCGGGTATGGCTACACCTTC. Its translation is CASRPGGGYGYTF. This chain uses TRBV7-2 with TRBJ1-2; TRBD1 aligns across 8 bases. The CDR3 contains 13 residues. Germline-derived CDR1 and CDR2 are SGHTA and FQGNSA. The J segment lost 5 bases and the V segment lost 6 bases, leaving 5 bases of the junction unmatched. The full variable domain, rest sourced from reference TRBV7-2 and TRBJ1-2, is GAGVSQSPSNKVTEKGKDVELRCDPISGHTALYWYRQSLGQGLEFLIYFQGNSAPDKSGLPSDRFSAERTGGSVSTLTIQRTQQEDSAVYLCASRPGGGYGYTFGSGTRLTVV.

The J gene is TRBJ2-6, the V gene TRBV12-5; D is perhaps TRBD2 (5 bases). The CDR3 has 17 amino acids. V was clipped by 0 bases and J by 2 bases, with 11 bases between them. Germline CDR1 is LGHNT and CDR2 is FRNRAP. The CDR3 reads CASGLVLREAGANVLTF. For the CDR3, the DNA is TGTGCTAGTGGTTTGGTACTTCGGGAAGCTGGGGCCAACGTCCTGACTTTC.

The chain combines TRBV6-5 with TRBJ2-2; 11 bases fit TRBD1. CDR1 is MNHEY and CDR2 is SVGAGI in the germline V gene. Trimming at V came to 5 bases and at J to 5 bases, leaving 4 bases not matched to a gene. This CDR3 is 15 amino acids long. In DNA, the CDR3 is TGTGCCAGCAGTGGACAGGGGGCAGGAACCGGGGAGCTGTTTTTT. This codes for CASSGQGAGTGELFF.

This sequence joins TRBV29-1 and TRBJ1-1; no clear D gene. The length of the CDR3 is 14 residues. CDR1 and CDR2 (germline): SQVTM, ANQGSEA. Trimming pared 2 bases from V and 0 bases from J, leaving 10 bases between. The CDR3 nucleotides read TGCAGCGTTGAATTGCCCCAGGTGAACACTGAAGCTTTCTTT. Translating it yields CSVELPQVNTEAFF. Full variable domain (outside the CDR3, taken from reference TRBV29-1 and TRBJ1-1): SAVISQKPSRDICQRGTSLTIQCQVDSQVTMMFWYRQQPGQSLTLIATANQGSEATYESGFVIDKFPISRPNLTFSTLTVSNMSPEDSSIYLCSVELPQVNTEAFFGQGTRLTVV.

V and J are TRBV10-3 and TRBJ2-2; 9 positions agree with TRBD1. V dropped 8 bases and J dropped 6; count of bases not matched to a gene: 10. The CDR3 is made up of 15 amino acids. The V gene's germline CDR1 is ENHRY and CDR2 SYGVKD. The CDR3 protein is CAIQGRDRVPGELFF. CDR3 coding DNA: TGTGCCATCCAGGGCAGGGACAGGGTGCCCGGGGAGCTGTTTTTT.